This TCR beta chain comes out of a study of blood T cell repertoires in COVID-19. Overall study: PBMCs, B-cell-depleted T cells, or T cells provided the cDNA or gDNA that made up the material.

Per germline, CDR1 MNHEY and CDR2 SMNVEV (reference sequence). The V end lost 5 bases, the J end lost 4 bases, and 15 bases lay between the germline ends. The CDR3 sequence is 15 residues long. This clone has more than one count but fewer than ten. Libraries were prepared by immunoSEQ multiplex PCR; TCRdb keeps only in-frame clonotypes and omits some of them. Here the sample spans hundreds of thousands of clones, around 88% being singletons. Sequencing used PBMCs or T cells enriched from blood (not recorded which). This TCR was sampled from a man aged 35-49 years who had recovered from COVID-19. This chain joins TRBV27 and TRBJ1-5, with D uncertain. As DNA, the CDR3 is TGTGCCAGCAGTCTCGAACGAGGGAAGAATCAGCCCCAGCATTTT. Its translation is CASSLERGKNQPQHF.